The present TCR beta chain was sequenced within a study of blood T cell repertoires in COVID-19. Study-wide context: Specimens from acute and convalescent COVID-19 originated in the United States, Italy and Spain. PBMCs, B-cell-depleted T cells, or T cells provided the cDNA or gDNA that made up the material.

CDR3 length: 15 residues. The V gene's germline CDR1 is GTSNPN and CDR2 SVGIG (reference sequence). Trimming cost V 5 bases and J 3 bases; bases outside gene matches: 7. Original processing methods: Reference gene primer amplification in the assay estimated nucleated cell counts. Assay used: immunoSEQ multiplex PCR; TCRdb lists only in-frame clones, some missing. The V and J calls and the clone size are those of that table, but D and trimming were determined from the DNA. Here the sample spans around 280,000 clones, around 87% being singletons. The rearrangement joins TRBV30 to TRBJ1-6, with 7 bases matching TRBD1. The source material was peripheral blood. The clonotype comes from an older man with acute or convalescent COVID-19. The CDR3 bases are TGTGCCTGGGGGTCGGGACAGTTCTATAATTCACCCCTCCACTTT. Translation gives CAWGSGQFYNSPLHF.